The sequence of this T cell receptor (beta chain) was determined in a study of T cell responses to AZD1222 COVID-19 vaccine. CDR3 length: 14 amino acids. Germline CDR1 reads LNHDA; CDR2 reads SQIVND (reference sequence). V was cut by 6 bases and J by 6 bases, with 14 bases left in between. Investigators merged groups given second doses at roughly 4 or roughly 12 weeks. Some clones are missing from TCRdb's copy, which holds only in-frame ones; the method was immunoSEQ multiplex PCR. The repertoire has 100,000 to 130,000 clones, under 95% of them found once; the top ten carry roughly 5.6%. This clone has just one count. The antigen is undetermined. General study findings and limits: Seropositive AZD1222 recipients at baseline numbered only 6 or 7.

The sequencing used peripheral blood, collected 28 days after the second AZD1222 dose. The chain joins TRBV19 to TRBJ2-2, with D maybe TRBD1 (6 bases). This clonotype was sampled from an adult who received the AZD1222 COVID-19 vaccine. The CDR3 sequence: CASRWGRGAGELFF. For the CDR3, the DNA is TGTGCCAGTAGGTGGGGGCGAGGGGCCGGGGAGCTGTTTTTT.